This T cell receptor beta chain was obtained from a study of blood T cells in healthy people across ages. Study details: About one barcoded beta molecule per two T cells came from capture by template switching. General study results and limits: The long-lived group displayed more naive CD4+ cells, plus higher diversity, than the aged donors did. Among T cells, TCR beta diversity per million cells dropped roughly linearly as age rose.

Details on this clonotype: The antigen is unknown. Its ends do not fully match the called genes, so a read error is possible.

A second roughly 6 to 11 cycle PCR used barcoded and J-beta primers. TCRdb called the 5' RACE reads again in MiXCR, with one record for every CDR3 protein. The table lists over 1.5 million distinct CDR3 sequences, 40% to 55% of them singletons. Germline values: CDR1 SGHTA, CDR2 FQGNSA. The CDR3 loop spans 16 amino acids. Total RNA was extracted at no less than 6 micrograms per sample. This sequence was found in a woman between 40 and 50 years old in good health. This chain connects TRBV7-2 to TRBJ2-1; tentatively, D is TRBD1 or TRBD2 (6 bases each). The specimen sequenced was blood. CDR3 bases: TGTGCCAGCAGCTTCGCGGGGACACCGGGCTACAATGGGCAGTTCTTC. Its protein is CASSFAGTPGYNGQFF. Complete variable domain (other parts from reference TRBV7-2 and TRBJ2-1): GAGVSQSPSNKVTEKGKDVELRCDPISGHTALYWYRQSLGQGLEFLIYFQGNSAPDKSGLPSDRFSAERTGGSVSTLTIQRTQQEDSAVYLCASSFAGTPGYNGQFFGPGTRLTVL.